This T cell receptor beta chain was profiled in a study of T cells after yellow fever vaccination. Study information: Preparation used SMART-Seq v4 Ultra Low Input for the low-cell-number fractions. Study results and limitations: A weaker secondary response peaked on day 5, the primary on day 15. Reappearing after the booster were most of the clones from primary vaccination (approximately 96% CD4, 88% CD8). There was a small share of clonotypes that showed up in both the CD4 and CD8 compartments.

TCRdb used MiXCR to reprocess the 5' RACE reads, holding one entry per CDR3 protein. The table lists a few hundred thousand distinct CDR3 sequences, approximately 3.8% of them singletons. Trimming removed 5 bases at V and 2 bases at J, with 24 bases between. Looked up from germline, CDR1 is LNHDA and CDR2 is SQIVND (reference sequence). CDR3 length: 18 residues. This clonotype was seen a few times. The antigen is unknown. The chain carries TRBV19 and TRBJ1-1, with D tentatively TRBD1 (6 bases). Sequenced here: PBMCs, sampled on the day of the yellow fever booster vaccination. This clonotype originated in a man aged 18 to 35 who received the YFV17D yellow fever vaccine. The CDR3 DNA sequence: TGTGCCAGTAGTCCGAAGGGGGGTAGGTGGACTGCCAACACTGAAGCTTTCTTT. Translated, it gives CASSPKGGRWTANTEAFF.